One and the same sample provided the 13 T cell receptor beta chains below, sequenced in a study of T cell repertoires in cytomegalovirus infection. These receptors lack a known antigen. Each CDR3 protein is one row after TCRdb ran MiXCR on the reads. The sample yields around 900,000 distinct CDR3 sequences, around 30% seen once. The source was cultured CD8+ T cells from PBMCs, collected from culture after CMV antigen stimulation. The receptors derive from a human donor in good health (CMV status not recorded). Some clones in this sample may be carry-over from other donors' samples.

This clonotype was picked up a small number of times. The chain employs TRBV28 and TRBJ1-3; possible D gene TRBD1, 5 bases. This CDR3 is built from 16 residues. Between the trimmed V and J ends, which lost 6 bases and 0 bases, there was a span of 15 bases. From germline, CDR1 is MDHEN and CDR2 SYDVKM. The CDR3 sequence is CASRLNGRASGNTIYF. DNA of the CDR3: TGTGCCAGCAGGTTGAACGGCAGGGCCTCTGGAAACACCATATATTTT. Looking up the rest from reference TRBV28 and TRBJ1-3 gives the full variable domain: DVKVTQSSRYLVKRTGEKVFLECVQDMDHENMFWYRQDPGLGLRLIYFSYDVKMKEKGDIPEGYSVSREKKERFSLILESASTNQTSMYLCASRLNGRASGNTIYFGEGSWLTVV.

This chain connects TRBV20-1 to TRBJ2-5; 10 bases are shared with TRBD2. The CDR3 sequence is 16 residues long. After removal of 4 bases from V and 4 bases from J, the junction contained 12 bases not matched to a gene. CDR1 and CDR2 from the germline V gene are DFQATT and SNEGSKA (reference sequence). The chain's CDR3 is CSAKTLTGLALETQYF. CDR3 bases: TGCAGTGCTAAGACCTTGACGGGACTAGCGCTAGAGACCCAGTACTTC.

This chain uses TRBV19 with TRBJ1-5; D gene uncertain. The CDR3 consists of 14 residues. CDR1 is LNHDA, CDR2 SQIVND, per germline (reference sequence). V lost 5 bases to trimming and J lost 4 bases, with 12 bases between them. CDR3 residues: CASSVRQTNQPQHF. For the CDR3, the DNA is TGTGCCAGTAGTGTGCGGCAAACTAATCAGCCCCAGCATTTT.

This clonotype has only a few counts. V and J are TRBV9 and TRBJ1-1, with D tentatively TRBD1 (5 bases). Germline V CDR1 and CDR2: SGDLS, YYNGEE. CDR3 length: 14 residues. The V end was cut by 3 bases, the J end by 0 bases, with 9 bases between. CDR3: CASSAGGMNTEAFF. The DNA for the CDR3 is TGTGCCAGCAGCGCTGGGGGGATGAACACTGAAGCTTTCTTT.

This clonotype occurred a few times. The J gene is TRBJ2-6, the V gene TRBV10-3; D is uncertain. This CDR3 is 12 amino acids long. V lost 8 bases to trimming and J lost 3 bases, with 5 bases between them. CDR1 is ENHRY and CDR2 is SYGVKD in the germline V gene. CDR3 sequence reads: CAIRDGANVLTF. Here the CDR3 DNA reads TGTGCCATCCGCGATGGGGCCAACGTCCTGACTTTC.

This clonotype was seen ten or more times. The chain has TRBV12-3 or TRBV12-4 and TRBJ2-3; D unclear. This CDR3 has 16 residues. V gave up 5 bases and J gave up 5 bases, with 20 bases separating them. DNA of the CDR3: TGTGCCAGCAGTCTATCAGTTAGGTCAGACATAGATACGCAGTATTTT. Translated: CASSLSVRSDIDTQYF.

This chain connects TRBV7-9 to TRBJ2-7, with D unresolved. Per germline, CDR1 SEHNR and CDR2 FQNEAQ (reference sequence). Trimming stripped 1 base from V and 6 bases from J, with 7 bases between. The CDR3 contains 12 residues. The CDR3 region is CASSLESVEQYF. DNA of the CDR3: TGTGCCAGCAGCTTAGAGAGCGTCGAGCAGTACTTC.

This clonotype was counted only a few times. The gene calls are TRBV27 and TRBJ2-7; 7 nucleotides agree with TRBD1. Trimming took 10 bases from V and 3 from J; bases not matched to a gene: 9. CDR3 length equals 13 residues. The germline CDR1 and CDR2 sequences are MNHEY and SMNVEV (reference sequence). The CDR3 nucleotides read TGTGCCACCGCCCAGGGGGTAATCTACGAGCAGTACTTC. Its protein product is CATAQGVIYEQYF.

Note on this clonotype: A read error may explain this, as a much larger clone is one base away. The V gene is TRBV6-6, the J gene TRBJ1-2; TRBD1 is a possible D gene (6 bases). CDR1 and CDR2 from the germline V gene are MNHNY and SVGAGI (reference sequence). This CDR3 is 14 amino acids long. This CDR3 is CANSYKGDTYGYTF. CDR3 bases: TGTGCCAACAGTTACAAGGGGGACACCTATGGCTACACCTTC.

This clonotype was found a few times. CDR3 amino acids: CASSLAERPKRGREKLFF. The CDR3 DNA sequence: TGTGCCAGCAGTTTAGCCGAGCGGCCCAAGAGGGGGCGAGAAAAACTGTTTTTT. The chain joins TRBV12-3 or TRBV12-4 to TRBJ1-4, with 7 bases matching TRBD1. V lost 0 bases and J lost 8; bases outside the gene matches: 15. This CDR3 is 18 amino acids long.

The table lists this clonotype with a few counts. The V and J genes are TRBV7-6 and TRBJ2-3; 9 nucleotides agree with TRBD1. There are 15 residues in the CDR3. Germline V gene sequence: CDR1 SGHVS, CDR2 FNYEAQ. The junction had 5 bases not matched to a gene; V was cut back by 4 bases and J by 3 bases. DNA of the CDR3: TGTGCCAGCAGCTCCACAGGGGGCGCGACAGATACGCAGTATTTT. Amino acid sequence: CASSSTGGATDTQYF. Variable domain in full (rest from reference TRBV7-6 and TRBJ2-3): GAGVSQSPRYKVTKRGQDVALRCDPISGHVSLYWYRQALGQGPEFLTYFNYEAQQDKSGLPNDRFSAERPEGSISTLTIQRTEQRDSAMYRCASSSTGGATDTQYFGPGTRLTVL.

In its sample, this clonotype was seen a few times. This sequence joins TRBV11-2 and TRBJ1-4; 8 bases are a match to TRBD1. Germline values: CDR1 SGHAT, CDR2 FQNNGV. CDR3 length equals 15 residues. V gave up 4 bases and J gave up 8 bases; unmatched junction bases: 9. The CDR3 loop reads CASSSYRGEKEKLFF. In DNA form, the CDR3 reads TGTGCCAGCAGCTCTTACAGGGGGGAAAAAGAAAAACTGTTTTTT.

The rearrangement uses TRBV7-9 and TRBJ2-2; D gene unclear. Germline CDR1 reads SEHNR; CDR2 reads FQNEAQ (reference sequence). V was trimmed by 8 bases and J by 0 bases, leaving 10 bases between them. The CDR3 consists of 14 residues. The CDR3 spells CASGPPANTGELFF. As DNA, the CDR3 is TGTGCCAGCGGCCCCCCTGCGAACACCGGGGAGCTGTTTTTT.